The 26 T cell receptor beta chains below were found in one sample sequenced in a study of PD-1 blockade in classical Hodgkin lymphoma (dated by TCRdb to about 2020). Library method: the immunoSEQ multiplex PCR assay. TCRdb retrieved this table from immuneACCESS and kept in-frame rearrangements only. Not all clones are present; in checked studies, unresolved V genes account for under half, and no reason is known for the remainder. The table for this sample lists 20,000 to 25,000 clones; 89% of them were counted only once. The ten largest clones capture roughly 0.25% of the sample. The time point label, read with the paper, signifies: newly diagnosed, previously untreated cHL patient sample. Using a Miltenyi CD4+ T cell isolation kit, CD4+ T cells were purified from thawed PBMCs through magnetic negative selection. The sample was CD4+ T cells from blood. These receptor sequences come from a human donor with classical Hodgkin lymphoma.

The chain has TRBV18 and TRBJ1-1; D gene ambiguous. Trimming pared 8 bases from V and 1 base from J, leaving 14 bases between. This CDR3 has 14 residues. The germline V gene encodes CDR1 KGHSH and CDR2 LQKENI. The CDR3 nucleotides are TGTGCCAGCGCCGATGGTTGGGAGAACACTGAAGCTTTCTTT. It yields the protein CASADGWENTEAFF.

This chain uses TRBV10-3 with TRBJ2-1, with TRBD2 matching over 9 bases. The CDR3 has 16 amino acids. Trimming cost V 0 bases and J 4 bases; bases outside gene matches: 4. In germline, CDR1 is ENHRY, CDR2 SYGVKD. The CDR3 spells CAISESVTSGYNEQFF. The CDR3 DNA follows: TGTGCCATCAGTGAGTCTGTGACTAGCGGATACAATGAGCAGTTCTTC.

The CDR3 is CASSLWRRDRGNGGYTF. CDR3 in DNA: TGTGCCAGCAGTTTATGGCGTAGGGACAGGGGGAATGGAGGCTACACCTTC. The chain recombines TRBV28 with TRBJ1-2, with 11 bases aligning to TRBD1. Trimming took 0 bases from V and 8 from J; bases not matched to a gene: 11. The germline CDR1 and CDR2 sequences are MDHEN and SYDVKM. CDR3 length: 17 residues.

The chain employs TRBV7-8 and TRBJ2-3; no definite D call. The CDR3 consists of 14 residues. Trimming removed 5 bases from V and 6 bases from J, with 15 bases in between. Germline assignment: CDR1 SGHVS and CDR2 FQNEAQ. The CDR3 DNA reads TGTGCCAGCAGCCTGGGCCCTGGCTCGGATACGCAGTATTTT. Protein product: CASSLGPGSDTQYF.

This clone was observed a handful of times. The J gene is TRBJ1-5, the V gene TRBV19, with 7 bases aligning to TRBD1. This CDR3 has 15 amino acids. The V and J ends lost 5 bases and 4 bases, in that order; junction bases with no gene match: 8. CDR1 is LNHDA, CDR2 SQIVND, per germline (reference sequence). The CDR3 DNA sequence: TGTGCCAGTAGTTTCGACAGGGTAATAAATCAGCCCCAGCATTTT. Translating gives CASSFDRVINQPQHF.

V and J are TRBV2 and TRBJ2-7; 11 nucleotides align to TRBD2. Germline CDR1 reads SNHLY; CDR2 reads FYNNEI. This CDR3 comprises 14 residues. The trim removed 8 bases at V and 2 bases at J, leaving 5 bases unmatched. The CDR3 coding sequence is TGTGCCAGCTTACTAGCGGGGGCCGCCTACGAGCAGTACTTC. This sequence encodes CASLLAGAAYEQYF. The variable domain in full, completed from reference TRBV2 and TRBJ2-7, reads EPEVTQTPSHQVTQMGQEVILRCVPISNHLYFYWYRQILGQKVEFLVSFYNNEISEKSEIFDDQFSVERPDGSNFTLKIRSTKLEDSAMYFCASLLAGAAYEQYFGPGTRLTVT.

The gene calls are TRBV28 and TRBJ2-7; 10 positions agree with TRBD2. CDR3 size: 15 residues. The junction had 6 bases not matched to a gene; V was cut back by 5 bases and J by 2 bases. Germline V gene lookup returns CDR1 MDHEN and CDR2 SYDVKM. The DNA for the CDR3 is TGTGCCAGCAGTCAGATAGCGGGGGGTCCCTACGAGCAGTACTTC. It specifies CASSQIAGGPYEQYF.

The chain links TRBV15 to TRBJ2-3; no clear D. Germline CDR1 reads LNHNV; CDR2 reads YYDKDF (reference sequence). The CDR3 consists of 15 residues. Trimming left V 0 bases short and J 6 bases short, with 13 bases between. The CDR3 sequence: CATSRDPPGRDTQYF. CDR3 nucleotide sequence: TGTGCCACCAGCAGAGATCCACCGGGTAGGGATACGCAGTATTTT.

The chain has TRBV30 and TRBJ2-1; TRBD2 matches 7 bases. Germline CDR1 GTSNPN, CDR2 SVGIG (reference sequence). There are 13 residues in the CDR3. J was trimmed by 4 bases and V by 7 bases; bases with no gene match: 7. DNA of the CDR3: TGTGCCTCGGAGTGGGAGGGGTACAATGAGCAGTTCTTC. Protein: CASEWEGYNEQFF.

The rearrangement joins TRBV6-5 to TRBJ2-7, with D unclear. Trimming shortened V by 0 bases and J by 3 bases, and 6 bases separated the two germline ends. The length of the CDR3 is 13 residues. Germline CDR1 and CDR2: MNHEY and SVGAGI. CDR3 DNA: TGTGCCAGCAGTTACTCGGTGCGCTACGAGCAGTACTTC. It translates to CASSYSVRYEQYF.

This sequence joins TRBV5-3 and TRBJ1-2; D gene uncertain. TRBV5-3 is designated an ORF whose function remains uncertain. The V end was cut by 0 bases, the J end by 3 bases, with 27 bases between. CDR3 length: 20 amino acids. The DNA for the CDR3 is TGTGCCAGAAGCTTGGCGGGTTCAGGTTCGGCGTCGACACCTTACTATGGCTACACCTTC. It translates to CARSLAGSGSASTPYYGYTF.

J is TRBJ1-4 and V is TRBV4-3; 9 bases fit TRBD1. There are 15 residues in the CDR3. From germline, CDR1 is LGHNA and CDR2 YSLEER. Trimming at V came to 2 bases and at J to 8 bases, leaving 6 bases not matched to a gene. The CDR3 reads CASSQLDRGREKLFF. The CDR3 DNA reads as TGCGCCAGCAGCCAATTGGACAGGGGTAGAGAAAAACTGTTTTTT.

The chain carries TRBV27 and TRBJ1-6; 7 nucleotides align to TRBD1. The CDR3 is 15 residues long. With V trimmed by 8 bases and J by 3 bases, 7 bases remained unmatched. Per the germline V gene, CDR1 is MNHEY and CDR2 is SMNVEV (reference sequence). CDR3 sequence reads: CASRQGTYYNSPLHF. CDR3 DNA: TGTGCCAGCCGACAGGGAACCTACTATAATTCACCCCTCCACTTT.

This chain uses TRBV29-1 with TRBJ1-2; a possible D gene is TRBD1 (6 bases). Trimming left V 6 bases short and J 2 bases short, with 13 bases between. The CDR3 is made up of 13 amino acids. CDR1 is SQVTM, CDR2 ANQGSEA, per germline. As DNA, the CDR3 is TGCAGCGTGATGGGGGCAAGCAACTATGGCTACACCTTC. The encoded protein is CSVMGASNYGYTF.

The chain links TRBV6-1 to TRBJ2-2; D call uncertain. Germline assignment: CDR1 MNHNS and CDR2 SASEGT. The germline V and J ends were trimmed by 2 bases and 7 bases, with 17 bases remaining between them. The CDR3 has 16 residues. The CDR3 region is CASSELPKGGVGELFF. DNA for the CDR3: TGTGCCAGCAGTGAATTACCCAAAGGCGGAGTCGGGGAGCTGTTTTTT.

This clone was observed once. This rearrangement joins TRBV5-8 to TRBJ1-1; TRBD1 is a possible D gene (6 bases). Deletions cut 6 bases from V and 0 bases from J, with 6 bases between. CDR1 and CDR2 from the germline V gene are SGHTS and YDEGEE. There are 12 residues in the CDR3. In DNA form, the CDR3 reads TGTGCCAGCACAGGGGTGAACACTGAAGCTTTCTTT. Amino acids: CASTGVNTEAFF.

This clone was recorded a few times. The chain joins TRBV4-3 to TRBJ1-1, with D unclear. Per germline, CDR1 LGHNA and CDR2 YSLEER. This CDR3 contains 13 residues. The V and J ends lost 0 bases and 3 bases respectively, with 5 bases between them. CDR3 sequence: CASSQDWHTEAFF. In DNA, the CDR3 is TGCGCCAGCAGCCAAGATTGGCACACTGAAGCTTTCTTT.

J is TRBJ1-2 and V is TRBV19; D is undetermined. Per germline, CDR1 LNHDA and CDR2 SQIVND (reference sequence). The CDR3 covers 14 residues. Trimming took 5 bases from V and 0 from J, leaving 10 bases between them. The CDR3 DNA follows: TGTGCCAGTAGTGAGAGGGCGACTAACTATGGCTACACCTTC. Translation gives CASSERATNYGYTF.

The chain employs TRBV7-8 and TRBJ2-3, with TRBD2 matching 9 bases. Germline V lookup: CDR1 SGHVS, CDR2 FQNEAQ. The CDR3 covers 16 residues. Trimming took 0 bases from V and 4 from J; bases not matched to a gene: 5. CDR3 loop: CASSLAGLAGSDTQYF. The CDR3 DNA is TGTGCCAGCAGCTTAGCCGGGCTAGCGGGATCAGATACGCAGTATTTT.

The sample holds a few counts of this clone. This sequence joins TRBV30 and TRBJ1-1; D gene unclear. V was clipped by 5 bases and J by 8 bases, with 9 bases between them. The V gene's germline CDR1 is GTSNPN and CDR2 SVGIG (reference sequence). This CDR3 has 10 residues. The CDR3 DNA reads as TGTGCCTGGGGCAGGCGAGAAGCTTTCTTT. It translates to CAWGRREAFF.

The V and J genes are TRBV29-1 and TRBJ1-1, with no clear D. Germline CDR1 and CDR2: SQVTM and ANQGSEA. V shed 4 bases and J shed 1 base, with 19 bases lying between them. The CDR3 totals 16 residues. DNA for the CDR3: TGCAGCGTTGGGGTCCAGCCGGCCTTCCCGAACACTGAAGCTTTCTTT. It encodes CSVGVQPAFPNTEAFF.

The chain employs TRBV28 and TRBJ2-7, with D possibly being TRBD1 or TRBD2 (6 bases each). Trimming pared 6 bases from V and 7 bases from J, leaving 22 bases between. The CDR3 runs to 15 residues. The germline CDR1 and CDR2 sequences are MDHEN and SYDVKM. In DNA form, the CDR3 reads TGTGCCAGCAGCTTAGGAGGGACAAGTTTTGGAGAGCAGTACTTC. Its protein is CASSLGGTSFGEQYF.

The gene calls are TRBV11-3 and TRBJ1-1; D is perhaps TRBD1 (6 bases). The germline V and J ends were trimmed by 11 bases and 2 bases, with 12 bases remaining between them. CDR3 length: 12 residues. Germline CDR1 reads SGHNT; CDR2 reads YENEEA. CDR3 nucleotide sequence: TGTGCCTGCGCTGGGGGCAACACTGAAGCTTTCTTT. Its protein product is CACAGGNTEAFF.

This clone has just a few counts. The chain is built from TRBV5-6 and TRBJ1-1; weak D call: TRBD1 (5 bases). Trimming removed 5 bases from V and 1 base from J, with 15 bases in between. CDR1 and CDR2 (germline): SGHDT, YYEEEE. The CDR3 spans 15 residues. The DNA for the CDR3 is TGTGCCAGCAGTCTACCGACAGCCGGGAACACTGAAGCTTTCTTT. This codes for CASSLPTAGNTEAFF.

The chain recombines TRBV30 with TRBJ1-2; D possibly corresponds to TRBD1 (6 bases). V was clipped by 5 bases and J by 8 bases, with 12 bases between them. CDR1 is GTSNPN and CDR2 is SVGIG in the germline V gene (reference sequence). CDR3 length equals 11 residues. The CDR3 loop reads CAWYGGSGYTF. DNA for the CDR3: TGTGCCTGGTACGGGGGCTCCGGCTACACCTTC.

The gene calls are TRBV27 and TRBJ2-5, with 14 nucleotides matching TRBD2. CDR1 MNHEY and CDR2 SMNVEV come from the germline V gene (reference sequence). The CDR3 extends over 15 amino acids. After removal of 3 bases from V and 7 bases from J, the junction contained 4 bases not matched to a gene. In DNA form, the CDR3 reads TGTGCCAGCAGTTTCGGGACTAGCGGGAGTGGGACCCAGTACTTC. Translating gives CASSFGTSGSGTQYF.